This T cell receptor (beta chain) was obtained from a study of technical replicates of blood from a few donors. Germline trimming cut 5 bases from V and 1 base from J; bases unmatched to any gene: 7. The CDR3 loop spans 15 amino acids. The V gene's germline CDR1 is MNHNY and CDR2 SVGAGI (reference sequence). The assay was immunoSEQ multiplex PCR, and TCRdb's table has in-frame clones only and misses some. The sample holds approximately 81,000 clones, roughly 77% seen once. The sequenced material came from PBMCs. This receptor was obtained from a human donor in good health. Some clones in this sample may be carry-over from other donors' samples. The chain has TRBV6-6 and TRBJ1-2; TRBD1 aligns across 7 bases. CDR3 sequence (DNA): TGTGCCAGCAGTAAAGGACAGGAGAATAACTATGGCTACACCTTC. The encoded protein is CASSKGQENNYGYTF.